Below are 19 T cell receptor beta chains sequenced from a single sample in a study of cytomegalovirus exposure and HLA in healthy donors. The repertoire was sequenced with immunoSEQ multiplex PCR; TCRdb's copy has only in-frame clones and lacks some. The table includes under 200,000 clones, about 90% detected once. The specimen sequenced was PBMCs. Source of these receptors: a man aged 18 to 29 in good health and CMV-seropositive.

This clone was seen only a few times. CDR3 amino acids: CSVEGHQGEAFF. Written as DNA, the CDR3 is TGCAGCGTTGAGGGTCATCAGGGTGAAGCTTTCTTT. The chain links TRBV29-1 to TRBJ1-1; a possible D gene is TRBD1 (5 bases). The CDR3 sequence is 12 residues long. Germline assignment: CDR1 SQVTM and CDR2 ANQGSEA. V was trimmed by 3 bases and J by 7 bases, leaving 12 bases between them. The complete variable domain, with remaining parts taken from reference TRBV29-1 and TRBJ1-1, reads SAVISQKPSRDICQRGTSLTIQCQVDSQVTMMFWYRQQPGQSLTLIATANQGSEATYESGFVIDKFPISRPNLTFSTLTVSNMSPEDSSIYLCSVEGHQGEAFFGQGTRLTVV.

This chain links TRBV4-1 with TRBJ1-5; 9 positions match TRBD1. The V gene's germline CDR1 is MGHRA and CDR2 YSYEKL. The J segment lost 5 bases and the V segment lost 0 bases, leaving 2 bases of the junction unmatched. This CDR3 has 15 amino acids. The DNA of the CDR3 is TGCGCCAGCAGCCAAGAGGGACAGGGCTATCAGCCCCAGCATTTT. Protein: CASSQEGQGYQPQHF.

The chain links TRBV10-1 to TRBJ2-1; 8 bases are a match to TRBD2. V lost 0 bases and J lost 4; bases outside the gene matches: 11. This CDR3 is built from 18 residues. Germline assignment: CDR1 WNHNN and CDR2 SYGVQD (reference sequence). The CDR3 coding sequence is TGCGCCAGCAGTGAGTCAGGCGGCCTAGCGGGCCGATACAATGAGCAGTTCTTC. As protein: CASSESGGLAGRYNEQFF.

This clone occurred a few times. The CDR3 region has the DNA TGTGCCAGCAAACCCGGGAATAGGTGCTACTTC. Its protein is CASKPGNRCYF. The chain employs TRBV2 and TRBJ2-7; weak D call: TRBD2 (5 bases). Trimming cost V 7 bases and J 13 bases, with 17 bases left between them. CDR3 length equals 11 residues. Per the germline V gene, CDR1 is SNHLY and CDR2 is FYNNEI.

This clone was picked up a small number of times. The CDR3 is CASSLMAAVGEQYF. The CDR3 DNA is TGTGCCAGCAGTTTAATGGCGGCAGTGGGCGAGCAGTACTTC. This sequence joins TRBV27 and TRBJ2-7; D unclear. CDR1 is MNHEY and CDR2 is SMNVEV in the germline V gene (reference sequence). V shed 2 bases and J shed 6 bases, with 14 bases lying between them. The CDR3 contains 14 residues.

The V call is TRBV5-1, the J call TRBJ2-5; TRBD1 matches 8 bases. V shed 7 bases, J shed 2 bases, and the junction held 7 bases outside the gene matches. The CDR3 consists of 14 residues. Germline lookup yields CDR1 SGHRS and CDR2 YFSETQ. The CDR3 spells CASGTGTGQETQYF. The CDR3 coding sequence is TGCGCCAGCGGAACCGGGACAGGACAAGAGACCCAGTACTTC.

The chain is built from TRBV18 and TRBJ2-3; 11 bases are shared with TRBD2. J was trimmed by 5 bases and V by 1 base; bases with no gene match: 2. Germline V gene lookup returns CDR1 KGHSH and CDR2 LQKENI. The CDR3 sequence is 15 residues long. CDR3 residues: CASSPQLAGGDTQYF. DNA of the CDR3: TGTGCCAGCTCACCACAGCTAGCGGGAGGAGATACGCAGTATTTT.

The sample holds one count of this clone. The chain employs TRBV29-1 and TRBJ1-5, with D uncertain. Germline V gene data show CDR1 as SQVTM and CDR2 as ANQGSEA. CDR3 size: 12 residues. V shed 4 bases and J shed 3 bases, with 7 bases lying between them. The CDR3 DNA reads TGCAGCGTTGTACTGATCAATCAGCCCCAGCATTTT. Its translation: CSVVLINQPQHF.

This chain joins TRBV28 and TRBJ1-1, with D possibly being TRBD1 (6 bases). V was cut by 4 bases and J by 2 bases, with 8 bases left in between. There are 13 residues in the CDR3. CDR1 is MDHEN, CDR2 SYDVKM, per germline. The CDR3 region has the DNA TGTGCCAGCAGTTGGGACATCAACACTGAAGCTTTCTTT. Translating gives CASSWDINTEAFF.

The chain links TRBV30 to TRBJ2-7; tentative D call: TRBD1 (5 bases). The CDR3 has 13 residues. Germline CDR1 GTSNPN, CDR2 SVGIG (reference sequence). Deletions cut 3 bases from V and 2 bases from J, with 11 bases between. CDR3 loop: CAWRGTGAYEQYF. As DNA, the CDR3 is TGTGCCTGGAGAGGCACAGGCGCCTACGAGCAGTACTTC.

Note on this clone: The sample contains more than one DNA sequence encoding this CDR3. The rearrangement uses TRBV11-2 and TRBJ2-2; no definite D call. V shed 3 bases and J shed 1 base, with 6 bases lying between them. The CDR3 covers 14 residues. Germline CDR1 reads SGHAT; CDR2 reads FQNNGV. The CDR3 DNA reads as TGTGCCAGCAGCTTTTCCGGGAACACCGGGGAGCTGTTTTTT. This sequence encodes CASSFSGNTGELFF. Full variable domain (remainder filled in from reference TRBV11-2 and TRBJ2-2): EAGVAQSPRYKIIEKRQSVAFWCNPISGHATLYWYQQILGQGPKLLIQFQNNGVVDDSQLPKDRFSAERLKGVDSTLKIQPAKLEDSAVYLCASSFSGNTGELFFGEGSRLTVL.

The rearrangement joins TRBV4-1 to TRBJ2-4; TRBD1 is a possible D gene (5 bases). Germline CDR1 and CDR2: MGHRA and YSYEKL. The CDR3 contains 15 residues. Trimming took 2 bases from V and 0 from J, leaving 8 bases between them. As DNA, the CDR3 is TGCGCCAGCAGCCAAAGGGGATTAGCCAAAAACATTCAGTACTTC. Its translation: CASSQRGLAKNIQYF.

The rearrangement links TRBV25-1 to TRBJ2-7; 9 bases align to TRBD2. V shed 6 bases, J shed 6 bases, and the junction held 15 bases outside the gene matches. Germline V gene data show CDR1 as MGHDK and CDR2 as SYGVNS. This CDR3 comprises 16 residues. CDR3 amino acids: CASRGLAGEVRSEQYF. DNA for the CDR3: TGTGCCAGCAGGGGATTAGCGGGGGAGGTTAGGAGCGAGCAGTACTTC.

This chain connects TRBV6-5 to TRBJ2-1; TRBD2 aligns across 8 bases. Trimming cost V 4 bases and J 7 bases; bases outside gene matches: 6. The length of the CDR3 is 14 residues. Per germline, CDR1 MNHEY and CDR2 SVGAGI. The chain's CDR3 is CASSLSGSGNEQFF. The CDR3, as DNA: TGTGCCAGCAGTTTGAGCGGGAGTGGGAATGAGCAGTTCTTC.

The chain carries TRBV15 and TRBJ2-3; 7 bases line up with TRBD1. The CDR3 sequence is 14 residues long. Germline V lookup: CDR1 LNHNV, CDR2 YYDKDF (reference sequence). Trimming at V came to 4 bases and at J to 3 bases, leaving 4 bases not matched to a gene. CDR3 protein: CATSTRQGTDTQYF. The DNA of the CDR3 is TGTGCCACCAGCACCCGACAGGGTACAGATACGCAGTATTTT.

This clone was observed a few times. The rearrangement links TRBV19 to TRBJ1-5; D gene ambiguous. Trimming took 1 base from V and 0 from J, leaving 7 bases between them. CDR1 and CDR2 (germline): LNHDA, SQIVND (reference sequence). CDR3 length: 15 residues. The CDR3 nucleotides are TGTGCCAGTAGTATAGTGGCAGATAGCAATCAGCCCCAGCATTTT. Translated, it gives CASSIVADSNQPQHF.

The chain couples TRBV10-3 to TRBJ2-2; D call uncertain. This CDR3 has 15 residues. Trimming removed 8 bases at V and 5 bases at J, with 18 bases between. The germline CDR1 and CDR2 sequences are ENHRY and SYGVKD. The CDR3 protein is CAIAKLGRGTGELFF. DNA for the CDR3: TGTGCCATCGCAAAGTTAGGCAGAGGAACCGGGGAGCTGTTTTTT.

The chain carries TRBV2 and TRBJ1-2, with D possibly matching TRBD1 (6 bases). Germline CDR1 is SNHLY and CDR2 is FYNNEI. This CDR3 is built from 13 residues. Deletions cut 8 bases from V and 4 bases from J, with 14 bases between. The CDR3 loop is CASYRESLYGYTF. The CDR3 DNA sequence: TGTGCCAGCTACAGGGAGAGCCTCTATGGCTACACCTTC. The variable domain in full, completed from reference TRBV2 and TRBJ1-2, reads EPEVTQTPSHQVTQMGQEVILRCVPISNHLYFYWYRQILGQKVEFLVSFYNNEISEKSEIFDDQFSVERPDGSNFTLKIRSTKLEDSAMYFCASYRESLYGYTFGSGTRLTVV.

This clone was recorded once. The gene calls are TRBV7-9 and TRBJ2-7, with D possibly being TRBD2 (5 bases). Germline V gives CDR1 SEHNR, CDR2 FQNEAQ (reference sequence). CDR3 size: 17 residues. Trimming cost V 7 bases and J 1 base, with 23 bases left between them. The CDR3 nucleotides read TGTGCCAGCACCCCCTATAGGAGGAGGACCCCTTCCTACGAGCAGTACTTC. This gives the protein CASTPYRRRTPSYEQYF.